This T cell receptor (beta chain) was identified in a study of T cell changes during pregnancy in multiple sclerosis. TCRdb's table, derived via immunoSEQ multiplex PCR, lists solely in-frame clones and lacks some. Of 100,000 or so clones in the sample, 90% to 95% were seen once. This clonotype originated in a female donor with multiple sclerosis, enrolled in a pregnancy study. Sequenced here: peripheral blood, sampled before pregnancy.

The CDR3, as DNA: TGTGCCAGCAGCGTAGAGAGTGCTGGAAACACCATATATTTT. Residues: CASSVESAGNTIYF. The rearrangement uses TRBV9 and TRBJ1-3; D unclear. Trimming took off 0 bases at V and 2 bases at J, with 6 bases between the two ends. The CDR3 has 14 residues. From germline, CDR1 is SGDLS and CDR2 YYNGEE.